Listed below are T cell receptor beta chains from one sample, sequenced in a study of regulatory T cells in long-lasting Graves disease. A single record per CDR3 protein comes from TCRdb applying MiXCR to the multiplex PCR reads. The profile shows 350,000 to 550,000 distinct CDR3 sequences, roughly 15% of them singletons. These data also formed part of another study, on T cells in Graves' hyperthyroidism and ophthalmopathy.

Sequencing was performed on peripheral blood mononuclear cells (PBMCs), taken at new diagnosis, from a patient treated with antithyroid drugs. The receptors shown here come from a woman younger than 30 with Graves disease. CDR3s include the opening cysteine and the closing phenylalanine or tryptophan. The D gene is left open where the match is weak. Where a row states a size, it is once, few, many or the class of an expanded clone; other rows omit it.

j_call d_call v_call clone_size cdr3_aa cdr3_nt
TRBJ2-2 NA TRBV9 many CASSVGGWELFF TGTGCCAGCAGCGTAGGGGGGTGGGAGCTGTTTTTT
TRBJ2-7 NA TRBV11-2 many CASSLSSLQDF TGTGCCAGCAGCCTTTCTTCCCTCCAGGACTTC
TRBJ2-2 NA TRBV3-1 many CASSQPSLTGELFF TGTGCCAGCAGCCAACCGTCGCTTACCGGGGAGCTGTTTTTT
TRBJ2-1 TRBD2 TRBV11-2 many CASSLELAGIDEQFF TGTGCCAGCAGCTTAGAACTAGCGGGTATCGATGAGCAGTTCTTC
TRBJ2-3 NA TRBV4-3 many CASSQEGGGLAVDTQYF TGCGCCAGCAGCCAAGAAGGGGGGGGCCTTGCGGTAGATACGCAGTATTTT
TRBJ2-7 NA TRBV20-1 few CSARAPRDPYEQYF TGCAGTGCTAGGGCCCCCCGGGACCCCTACGAGCAGTACTTC
TRBJ1-5 NA TRBV5-8 NA CASSLTVSGQPQHF TGTGCCAGCAGCTTAACAGTCTCGGGTCAGCCCCAGCATTTT
TRBJ1-1 NA TRBV10-3 few CAISEGGDDFGFF TGTGCCATCAGTGAGGGAGGGGACGACTTTGGTTTCTTT
TRBJ2-7 NA TRBV11-2 many CASSLLGMRLGYEQYF TGTGCCAGCAGCTTACTCGGGATGAGGTTAGGTTACGAGCAGTACTTC
TRBJ1-1 NA TRBV3-1 many CASSRPGPEAFF TGTGCCAGCAGCCGCCCAGGACCTGAAGCTTTCTTT
TRBJ1-2 NA TRBV3-1 many CASSQDPFYGYTF TGTGCCAGCAGCCAAGATCCCTTCTATGGCTACACCTTC
TRBJ2-6 NA TRBV7-9 few CASSFRTRTSGANVLTF TGTGCCAGCAGCTTTCGGACGCGGACTTCTGGGGCCAACGTCCTGACTTTC
TRBJ1-5 NA TRBV2 few CASSEMWGNQPQHF TGTGCCAGCAGTGAAATGTGGGGAAATCAGCCCCAGCATTTT
TRBJ2-3 TRBD1 TRBV6-1 many CASSPDRVITDTQYF TGTGCCAGCAGTCCGGACAGGGTGATCACAGATACGCAGTATTTT
TRBJ2-1 NA TRBV6-1 NA CASGGAGVGNEQFF TGTGCCAGCGGGGGGGCGGGAGTAGGGAATGAGCAGTTCTTC
TRBJ2-3 TRBD2 TRBV3-1 NA CASSRTGTSSGTDTQYF TGTGCCAGCAGCCGAACAGGGACTAGCTCCGGCACAGATACGCAGTATTTT
TRBJ2-1 NA TRBV14 few CASSQVGGGYNEQFF TGTGCCAGCAGCCAAGTAGGGGGGGGCTACAATGAGCAGTTCTTC
TRBJ1-2 NA TRBV5-1 many CASSLEGHKRYTF TGCGCCAGCAGCTTGGAGGGCCACAAACGCTACACCTTC
TRBJ2-1 TRBD2 TRBV27 many CASSMTSGSWEQFF TGTGCCAGCAGTATGACTAGCGGGAGCTGGGAGCAGTTCTTC
TRBJ2-2 TRBD2 TRBV5-8 few CASSLDSGRAPGELFF TGTGCCAGCAGCTTGGACTCCGGGAGGGCCCCCGGGGAGCTGTTTTTT
TRBJ2-3 NA TRBV7-9 many CAVRGRSTDTQYF TGTGCCGTCAGGGGGAGGAGCACAGATACGCAGTATTTT
TRBJ1-5 NA TRBV6-5 few CASSLGLQPQHF TGTGCCAGCAGTTTAGGGTTACAGCCCCAGCATTTT
TRBJ2-5 NA TRBV5-8 few CASSLGRQVQETQYF TGTGCCAGCAGCTTGGGACGACAGGTCCAAGAGACCCAGTACTTC
TRBJ2-2 NA TRBV28 many CASSLWGSLAGELFF TGTGCCAGCAGTTTATGGGGCAGTCTTGCCGGGGAGCTGTTTTTT
TRBJ1-3 NA TRBV11-2 many CASSLDGVSGNTIYF TGTGCCAGCAGCTTGGACGGCGTCTCTGGAAACACCATATATTTT
TRBJ2-7 TRBD2 TRBV6-1 NA CASSEALAGGTAYEQYF TGTGCCAGCAGTGAAGCCCTAGCGGGAGGGACAGCGTACGAGCAGTACTTC
TRBJ2-1 NA TRBV7-8 many CASNEEWTYNEQFF TGTGCCAGCAACGAGGAATGGACATACAATGAGCAGTTCTTC
TRBJ2-7 TRBD2 TRBV20-1 many CSARGPSGRHYEQYF TGCAGTGCTAGAGGGCCTAGCGGGAGACACTACGAGCAGTACTTC
TRBJ2-2 NA TRBV29-1 many CSVVRSASNTGELFF TGCAGCGTTGTCAGATCCGCATCGAACACCGGGGAGCTGTTTTTT
TRBJ1-5 TRBD1 TRBV12-3/TRBV12-4 many CASSLGGTDNQPQHF TGTGCCAGCAGTTTAGGCGGGACAGACAATCAGCCCCAGCATTTT
TRBJ2-2 NA TRBV19 NA CASRKRAGGELFF TGTGCCAGTAGAAAACGGGCGGGGGGGGAGCTGTTTTTT
TRBJ1-3 NA TRBV28 few CASSLPFRLGNTIYF TGTGCCAGCAGTTTACCCTTCCGGCTGGGAAACACCATATATTTT
TRBJ2-7 NA TRBV7-2 NA CASSSPRDSPGGAYEQYF TGTGCCAGCAGCTCACCTCGGGACTCCCCAGGAGGGGCCTACGAGCAGTACTTC
TRBJ1-2 NA TRBV28 many CACGQGSYGYTF TGTGCCTGCGGGCAGGGATCCTATGGCTACACCTTC
TRBJ2-6 TRBD1 TRBV6-1 few CASSQTGSGANVLTF TGTGCCAGCAGCCAGACAGGGTCCGGGGCCAACGTCCTGACTTTC
TRBJ1-2 NA TRBV30 many CAWGRGRWNGYTF TGTGCCTGGGGCCGTGGCCGCTGGAATGGCTACACCTTC
TRBJ1-1 NA TRBV7-8 NA CASSLANKNTEAFF TGTGCCAGCAGCTTAGCCAACAAGAACACTGAAGCTTTCTTT
TRBJ2-4 NA TRBV12-3/TRBV12-4 many CASSPSAKNIQYF TGTGCCAGCAGCCCCTCGGCCAAAAACATTCAGTACTTC
TRBJ2-1 TRBD2 TRBV28 many CASKLTGLAGLQSSYNEQFF TGTGCCAGCAAACTCACGGGACTAGCGGGACTTCAGAGCTCCTACAATGAGCAGTTCTTC
TRBJ2-7 NA TRBV28 many CASSLSLEQYF TGTGCCAGCAGTTTATCACTCGAGCAGTACTTC
TRBJ2-1 NA TRBV7-8 many CASSTRGGRPLYNEQFF TGTGCCAGCAGCACCCGGGGAGGTCGTCCGCTCTACAATGAGCAGTTCTTC